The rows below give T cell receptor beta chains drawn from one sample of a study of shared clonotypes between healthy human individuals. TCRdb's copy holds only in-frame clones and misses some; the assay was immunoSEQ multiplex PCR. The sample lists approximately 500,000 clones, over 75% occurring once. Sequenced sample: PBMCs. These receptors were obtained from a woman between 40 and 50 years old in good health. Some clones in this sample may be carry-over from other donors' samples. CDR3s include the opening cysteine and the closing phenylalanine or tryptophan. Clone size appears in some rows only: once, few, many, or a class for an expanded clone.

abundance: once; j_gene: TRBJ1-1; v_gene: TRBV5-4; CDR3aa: CASSLGGTGCVVAEAFF
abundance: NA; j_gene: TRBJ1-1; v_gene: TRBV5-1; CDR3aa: CASSLDRAMAEAFF
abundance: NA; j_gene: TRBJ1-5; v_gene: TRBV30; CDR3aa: CAWKSGRNSNQPQHF
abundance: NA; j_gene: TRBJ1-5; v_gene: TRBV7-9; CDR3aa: CASSNRSNQPQHF
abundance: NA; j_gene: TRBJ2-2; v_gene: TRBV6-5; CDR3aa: CASSLSSGEGTGELFF
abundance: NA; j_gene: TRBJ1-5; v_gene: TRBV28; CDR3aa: CASREGISNQPQHF
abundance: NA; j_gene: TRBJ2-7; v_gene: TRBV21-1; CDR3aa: CASITVTYEQYF
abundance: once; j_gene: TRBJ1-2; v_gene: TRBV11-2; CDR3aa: CATRTGGSYTF
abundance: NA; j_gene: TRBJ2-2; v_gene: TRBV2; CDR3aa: CASSDIITGELFF
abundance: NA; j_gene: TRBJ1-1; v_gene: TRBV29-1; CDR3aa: CSVGTGSDTEAFF
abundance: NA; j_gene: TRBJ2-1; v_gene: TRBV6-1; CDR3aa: CASSGRFRSYDEQFF
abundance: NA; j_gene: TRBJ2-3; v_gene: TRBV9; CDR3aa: CASSPRTASTDTQYF
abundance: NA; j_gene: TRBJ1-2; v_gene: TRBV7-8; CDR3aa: CASSLTGGDYGYTF
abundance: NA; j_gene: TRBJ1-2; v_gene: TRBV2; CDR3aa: CASKRGAQYGYTF
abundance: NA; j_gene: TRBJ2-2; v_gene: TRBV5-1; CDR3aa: CASSPGTSGNTGELFF
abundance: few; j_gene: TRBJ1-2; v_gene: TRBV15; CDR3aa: CATSRVVQKNYGYTF
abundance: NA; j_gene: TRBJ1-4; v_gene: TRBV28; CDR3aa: CASSLLSAGNEKLFF
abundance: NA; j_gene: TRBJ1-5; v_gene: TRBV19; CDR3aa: CASSISRSRGNQPQHF
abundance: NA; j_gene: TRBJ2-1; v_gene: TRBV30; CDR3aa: CAWNSGLTYNEQFF
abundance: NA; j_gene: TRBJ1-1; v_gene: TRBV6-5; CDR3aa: CASGRVGMNTEAFF
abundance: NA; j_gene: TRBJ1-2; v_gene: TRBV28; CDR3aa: CATQGVSTLGYTF
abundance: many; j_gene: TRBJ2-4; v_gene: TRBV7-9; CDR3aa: CASSLTAAKNIQYF
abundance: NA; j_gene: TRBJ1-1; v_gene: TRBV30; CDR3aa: CASSDRGYTEAFF
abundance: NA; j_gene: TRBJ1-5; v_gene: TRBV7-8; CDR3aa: CASSRGGLGQPQHF
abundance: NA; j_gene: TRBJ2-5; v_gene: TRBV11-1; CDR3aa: CASSFQQGGETQYF
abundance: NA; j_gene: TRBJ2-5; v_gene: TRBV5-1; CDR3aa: CASNYAFGTGGETQYF
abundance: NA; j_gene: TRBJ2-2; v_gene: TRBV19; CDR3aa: CASSRAGVNTGELFF
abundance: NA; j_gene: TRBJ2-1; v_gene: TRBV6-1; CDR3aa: CASSEIMLAGVGNEQFF
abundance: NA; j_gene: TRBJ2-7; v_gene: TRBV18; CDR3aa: CASSPESQSSYEQYF
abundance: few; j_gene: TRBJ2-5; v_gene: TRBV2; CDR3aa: CASSETGGRETQYF
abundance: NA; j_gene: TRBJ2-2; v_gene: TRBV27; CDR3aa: CASSYHLGAGELFF
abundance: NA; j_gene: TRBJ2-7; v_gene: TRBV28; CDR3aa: CASSLSRDEQYF
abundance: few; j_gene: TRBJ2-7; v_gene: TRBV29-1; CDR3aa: CSVEAPGPRDEQYF
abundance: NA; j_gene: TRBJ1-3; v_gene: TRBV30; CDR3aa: CAWSAGQQSGNTIYF
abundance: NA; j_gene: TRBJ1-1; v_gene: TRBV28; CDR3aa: CASSLRDRRMDTEAFF
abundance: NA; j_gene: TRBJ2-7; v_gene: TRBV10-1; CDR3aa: CASSQDRGSEQYF
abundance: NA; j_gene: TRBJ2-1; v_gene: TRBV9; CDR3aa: CASSVGGTLREQFF
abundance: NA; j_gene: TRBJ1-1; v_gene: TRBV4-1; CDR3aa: CASSQVYRGTEVFF
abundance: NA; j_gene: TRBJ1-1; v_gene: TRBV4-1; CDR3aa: CASSQANLNTEAFF
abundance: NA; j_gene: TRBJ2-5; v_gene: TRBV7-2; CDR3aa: CASSTRGGHIAGTQYF
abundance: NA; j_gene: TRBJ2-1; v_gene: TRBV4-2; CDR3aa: CASSQVQAYNEQFF
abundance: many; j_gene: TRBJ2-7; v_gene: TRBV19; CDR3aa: CASSSRASEQYF
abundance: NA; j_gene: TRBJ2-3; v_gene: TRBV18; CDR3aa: CASSPREGPDTQYF
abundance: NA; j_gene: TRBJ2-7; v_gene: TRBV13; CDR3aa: CASSHPGREQYF
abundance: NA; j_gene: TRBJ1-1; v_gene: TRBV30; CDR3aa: CAWSTLPVNTEAFF
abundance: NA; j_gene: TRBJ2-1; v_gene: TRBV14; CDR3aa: CASSQEFERPQFF
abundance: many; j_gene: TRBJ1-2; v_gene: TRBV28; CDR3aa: CASSFRGRGGYTF
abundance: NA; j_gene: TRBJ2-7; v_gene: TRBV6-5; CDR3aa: CASKSGASSYEQYF
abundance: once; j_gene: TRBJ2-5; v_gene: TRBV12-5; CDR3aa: CASGLGQLGWQETQYF
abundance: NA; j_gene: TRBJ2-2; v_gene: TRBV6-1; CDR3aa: CASSEANTGELFF
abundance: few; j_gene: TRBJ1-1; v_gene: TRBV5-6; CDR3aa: CASSPGLNTEAFF
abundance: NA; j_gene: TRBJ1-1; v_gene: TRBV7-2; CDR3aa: CASSLSRLKNTEAFF
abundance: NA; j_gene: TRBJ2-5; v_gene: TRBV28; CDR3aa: CAALSRGRQETQYF
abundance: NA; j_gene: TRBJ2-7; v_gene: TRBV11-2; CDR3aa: CASKGPGIYEQYF
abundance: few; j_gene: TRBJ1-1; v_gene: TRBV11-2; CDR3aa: CASSLVGGDTEAFF